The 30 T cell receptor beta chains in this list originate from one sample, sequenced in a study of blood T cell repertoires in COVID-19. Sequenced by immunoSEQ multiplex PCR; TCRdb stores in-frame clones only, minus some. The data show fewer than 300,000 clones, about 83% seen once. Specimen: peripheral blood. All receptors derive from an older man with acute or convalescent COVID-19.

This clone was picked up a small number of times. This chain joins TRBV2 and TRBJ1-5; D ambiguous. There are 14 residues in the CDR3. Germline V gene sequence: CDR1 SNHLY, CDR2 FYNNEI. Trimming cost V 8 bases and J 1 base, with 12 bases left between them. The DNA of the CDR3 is TGTGCCAGCGCACCGGTCTCGAGCAATCAGCCCCAGCATTTT. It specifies CASAPVSSNQPQHF. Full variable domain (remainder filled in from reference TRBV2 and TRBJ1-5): EPEVTQTPSHQVTQMGQEVILRCVPISNHLYFYWYRQILGQKVEFLVSFYNNEISEKSEIFDDQFSVERPDGSNFTLKIRSTKLEDSAMYFCASAPVSSNQPQHFGDGTRLSIL.

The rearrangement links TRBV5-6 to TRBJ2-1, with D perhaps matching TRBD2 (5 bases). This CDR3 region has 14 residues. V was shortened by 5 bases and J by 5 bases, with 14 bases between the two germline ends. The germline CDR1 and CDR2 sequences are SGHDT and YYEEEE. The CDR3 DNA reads TGTGCCAGCAGACACACCCGGGGAGACAATGAGCAGTTCTTC. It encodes CASRHTRGDNEQFF.

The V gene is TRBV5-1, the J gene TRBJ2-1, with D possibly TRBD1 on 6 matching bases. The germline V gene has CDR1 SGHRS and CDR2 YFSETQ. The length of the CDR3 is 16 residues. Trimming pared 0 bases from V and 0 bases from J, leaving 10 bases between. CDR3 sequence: CASSLGGGSSYNEQFF. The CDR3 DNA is TGCGCCAGCAGCTTGGGAGGGGGAAGCTCCTACAATGAGCAGTTCTTC.

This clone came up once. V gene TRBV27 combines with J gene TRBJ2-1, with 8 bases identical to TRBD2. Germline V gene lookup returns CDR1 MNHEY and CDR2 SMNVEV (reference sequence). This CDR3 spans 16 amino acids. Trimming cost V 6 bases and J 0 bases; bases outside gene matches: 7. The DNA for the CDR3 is TGTGCCAGCAGACGAACCGGGACTAGCTCCTACAATGAGCAGTTCTTC. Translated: CASRRTGTSSYNEQFF.

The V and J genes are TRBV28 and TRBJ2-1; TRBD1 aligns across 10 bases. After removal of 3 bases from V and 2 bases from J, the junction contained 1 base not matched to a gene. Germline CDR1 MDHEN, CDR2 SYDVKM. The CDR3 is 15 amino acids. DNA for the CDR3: TGTGCCAGCAGTTTGGGGACAGGGGCCTACAATGAGCAGTTCTTC. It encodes CASSLGTGAYNEQFF.

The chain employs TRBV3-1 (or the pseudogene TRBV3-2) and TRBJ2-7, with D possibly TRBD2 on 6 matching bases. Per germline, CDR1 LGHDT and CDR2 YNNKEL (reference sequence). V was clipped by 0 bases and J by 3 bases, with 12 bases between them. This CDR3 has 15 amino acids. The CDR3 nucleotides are TGTGCCAGCAGCCAAGAAGGGCGGGGACGCTACGAGCAGTACTTC. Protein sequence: CASSQEGRGRYEQYF.

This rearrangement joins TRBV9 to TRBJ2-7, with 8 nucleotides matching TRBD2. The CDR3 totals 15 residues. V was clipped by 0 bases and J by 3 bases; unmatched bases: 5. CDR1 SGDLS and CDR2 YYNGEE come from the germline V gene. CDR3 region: CASSVGLASNYEQYF. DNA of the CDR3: TGTGCCAGCAGCGTAGGACTAGCGAGTAACTACGAGCAGTACTTC.

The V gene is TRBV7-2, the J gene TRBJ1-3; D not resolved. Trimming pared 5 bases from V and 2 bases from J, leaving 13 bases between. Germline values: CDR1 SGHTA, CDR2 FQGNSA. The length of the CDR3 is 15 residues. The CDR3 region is CASSPKVAAGNTIYF. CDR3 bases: TGTGCCAGCAGCCCCAAAGTAGCTGCTGGAAACACCATATATTTT.

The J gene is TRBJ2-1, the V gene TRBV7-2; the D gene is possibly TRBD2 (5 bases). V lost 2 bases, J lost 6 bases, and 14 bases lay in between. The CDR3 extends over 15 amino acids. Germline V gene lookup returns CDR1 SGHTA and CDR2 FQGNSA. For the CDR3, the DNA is TGTGCCAGCAGCTTACAGCGGTTGATGCGCAATGAGCAGTTCTTC. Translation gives CASSLQRLMRNEQFF.

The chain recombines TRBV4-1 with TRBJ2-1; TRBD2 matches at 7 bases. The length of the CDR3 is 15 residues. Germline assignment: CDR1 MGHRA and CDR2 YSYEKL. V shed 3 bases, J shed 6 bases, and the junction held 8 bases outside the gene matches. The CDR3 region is CASSQAAGVPNEQFF. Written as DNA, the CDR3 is TGCGCCAGCAGCCAGGCGGCGGGAGTCCCCAATGAGCAGTTCTTC.

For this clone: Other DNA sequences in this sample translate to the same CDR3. The CDR3 is CSARDSYEQYF. For the CDR3, the DNA is TGCAGTGCTAGAGATTCTTACGAGCAGTACTTC. The chain joins TRBV20-1 to TRBJ2-7; D unclear. The V end was cut by 0 bases, the J end by 4 bases, with 4 bases between. There are 11 residues in the CDR3. In germline, CDR1 is DFQATT, CDR2 SNEGSKA (reference sequence).

CDR3 residues: CASSSVPGGITDTQYF. The CDR3 DNA is TGCGCCAGCAGCTCCGTTCCAGGGGGCATTACAGATACGCAGTATTTT. The chain recombines TRBV5-1 with TRBJ2-3, with TRBD1 matching over 8 bases. From germline, CDR1 is SGHRS and CDR2 YFSETQ. The length of the CDR3 is 16 residues. V dropped 3 bases and J dropped 3; count of bases not matched to a gene: 9.

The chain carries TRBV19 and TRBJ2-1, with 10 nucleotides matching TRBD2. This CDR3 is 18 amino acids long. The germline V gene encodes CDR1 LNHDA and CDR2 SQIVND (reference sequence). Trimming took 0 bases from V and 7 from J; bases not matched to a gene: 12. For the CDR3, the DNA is TGTGCCAGTAGTATAGAACCTAGCGGGAGCAGGATCTTTAATGAGCAGTTCTTC. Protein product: CASSIEPSGSRIFNEQFF.

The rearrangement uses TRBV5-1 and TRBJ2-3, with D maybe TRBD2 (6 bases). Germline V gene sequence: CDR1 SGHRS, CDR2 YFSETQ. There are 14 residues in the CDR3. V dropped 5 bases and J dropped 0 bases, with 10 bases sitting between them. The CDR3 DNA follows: TGCGCCAGCAGGGTCGGGGGAAGCACAGATACGCAGTATTTT. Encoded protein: CASRVGGSTDTQYF.

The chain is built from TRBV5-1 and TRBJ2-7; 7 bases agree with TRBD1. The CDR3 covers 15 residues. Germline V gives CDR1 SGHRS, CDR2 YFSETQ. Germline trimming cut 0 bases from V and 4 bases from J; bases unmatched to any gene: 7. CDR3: CASSLGGGFQYEQYF. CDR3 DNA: TGCGCCAGCAGCTTGGGAGGGGGCTTCCAATACGAGCAGTACTTC.

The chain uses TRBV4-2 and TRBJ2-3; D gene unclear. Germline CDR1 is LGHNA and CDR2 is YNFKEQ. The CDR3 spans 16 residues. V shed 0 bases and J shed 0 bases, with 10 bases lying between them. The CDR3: CASSQDISYSTDTQYF. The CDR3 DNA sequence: TGTGCCAGCAGCCAAGATATTTCCTATAGCACAGATACGCAGTATTTT.

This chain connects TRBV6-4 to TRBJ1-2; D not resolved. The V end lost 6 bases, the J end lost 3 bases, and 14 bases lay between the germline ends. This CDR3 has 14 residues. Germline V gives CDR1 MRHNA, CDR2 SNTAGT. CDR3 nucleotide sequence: TGTGCCAGCAGCCCCGGGATGGGTGACTATGGCTACACCTTC. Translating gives CASSPGMGDYGYTF.

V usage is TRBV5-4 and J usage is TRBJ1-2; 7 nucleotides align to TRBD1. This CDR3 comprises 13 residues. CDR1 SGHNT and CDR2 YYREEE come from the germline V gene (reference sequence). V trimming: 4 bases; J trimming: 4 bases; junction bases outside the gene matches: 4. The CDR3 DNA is TGTGCCAGCAGCCCTGGACAGGCCTATGGCTACACCTTC. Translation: CASSPGQAYGYTF.

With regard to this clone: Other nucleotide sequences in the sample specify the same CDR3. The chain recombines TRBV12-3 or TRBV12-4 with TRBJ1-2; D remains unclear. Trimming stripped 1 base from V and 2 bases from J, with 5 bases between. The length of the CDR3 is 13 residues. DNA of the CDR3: TGTGCCAGCAGTTTAGGGCAGAACTATGGCTACACCTTC. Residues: CASSLGQNYGYTF.

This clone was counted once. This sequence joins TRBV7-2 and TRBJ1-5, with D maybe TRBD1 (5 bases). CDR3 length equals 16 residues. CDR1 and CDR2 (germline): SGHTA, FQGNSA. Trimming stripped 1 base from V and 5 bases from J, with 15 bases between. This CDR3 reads CASSLGGRGVDQPQHF. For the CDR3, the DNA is TGTGCCAGCAGCTTAGGGGGGAGGGGTGTTGATCAGCCCCAGCATTTT. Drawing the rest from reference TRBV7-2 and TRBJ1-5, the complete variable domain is GAGVSQSPSNKVTEKGKDVELRCDPISGHTALYWYRQSLGQGLEFLIYFQGNSAPDKSGLPSDRFSAERTGGSVSTLTIQRTQQEDSAVYLCASSLGGRGVDQPQHFGDGTRLSIL.

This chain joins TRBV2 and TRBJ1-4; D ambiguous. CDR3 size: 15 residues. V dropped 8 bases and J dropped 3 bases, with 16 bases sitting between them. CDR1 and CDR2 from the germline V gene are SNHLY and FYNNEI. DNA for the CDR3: TGTGCCAGCCGGGATTTAGGCTTGGCTAATGAAAAACTGTTTTTT. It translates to CASRDLGLANEKLFF.

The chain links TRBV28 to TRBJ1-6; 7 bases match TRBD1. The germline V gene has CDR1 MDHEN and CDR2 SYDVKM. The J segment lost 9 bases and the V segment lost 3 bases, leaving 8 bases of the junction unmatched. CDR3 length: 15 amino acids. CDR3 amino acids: CASSFPTGLGSPLHF. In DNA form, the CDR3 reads TGTGCCAGCAGTTTTCCGACAGGGCTGGGTTCACCCCTCCACTTT.

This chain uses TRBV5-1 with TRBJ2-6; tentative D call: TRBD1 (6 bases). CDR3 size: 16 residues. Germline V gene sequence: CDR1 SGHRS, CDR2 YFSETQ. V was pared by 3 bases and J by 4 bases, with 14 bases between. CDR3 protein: CASSSPRGTGANVLTF. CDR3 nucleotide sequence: TGCGCCAGCAGCTCCCCCAGGGGTACGGGGGCCAACGTCCTGACTTTC.

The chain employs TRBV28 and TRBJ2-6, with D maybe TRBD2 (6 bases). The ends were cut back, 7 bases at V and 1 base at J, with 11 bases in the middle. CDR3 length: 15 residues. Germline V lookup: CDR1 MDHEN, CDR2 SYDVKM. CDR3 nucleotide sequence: TGTGCCAGCAAGGGCGGGACGTCTGGGGCCAACGTCCTGACTTTC. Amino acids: CASKGGTSGANVLTF.

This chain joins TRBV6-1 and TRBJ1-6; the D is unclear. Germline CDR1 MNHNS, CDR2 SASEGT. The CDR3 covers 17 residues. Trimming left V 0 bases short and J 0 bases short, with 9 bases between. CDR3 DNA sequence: TGTGCCAGCAGTGAAGCATACCCGAGCTCCTATAATTCACCCCTCCACTTT. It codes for CASSEAYPSSYNSPLHF.

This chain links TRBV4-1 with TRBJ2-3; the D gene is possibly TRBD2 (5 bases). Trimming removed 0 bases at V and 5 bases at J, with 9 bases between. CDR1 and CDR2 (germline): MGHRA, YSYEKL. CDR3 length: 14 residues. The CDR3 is CASSQELAIDTQYF. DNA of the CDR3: TGCGCCAGCAGCCAAGAGCTAGCTATAGATACGCAGTATTTT.

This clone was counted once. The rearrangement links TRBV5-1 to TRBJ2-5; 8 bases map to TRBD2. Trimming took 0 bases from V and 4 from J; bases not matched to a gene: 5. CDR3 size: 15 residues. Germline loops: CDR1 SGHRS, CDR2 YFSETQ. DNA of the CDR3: TGCGCCAGCAGCTTGGGTGCGGGAGGCGGAGAGACCCAGTACTTC. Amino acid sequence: CASSLGAGGGETQYF.

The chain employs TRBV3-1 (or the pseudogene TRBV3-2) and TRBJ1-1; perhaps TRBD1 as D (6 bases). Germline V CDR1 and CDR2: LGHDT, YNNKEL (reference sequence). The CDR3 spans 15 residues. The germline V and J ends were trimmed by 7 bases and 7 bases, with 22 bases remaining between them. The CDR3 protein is CASTPQGIGGFEAFF. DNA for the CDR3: TGTGCCAGCACCCCACAGGGCATAGGGGGATTTGAAGCTTTCTTT.

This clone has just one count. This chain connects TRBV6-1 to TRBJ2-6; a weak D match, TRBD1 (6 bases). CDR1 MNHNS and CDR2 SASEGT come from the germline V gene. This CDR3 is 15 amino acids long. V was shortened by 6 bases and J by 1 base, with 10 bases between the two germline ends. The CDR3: CASRPTGSGANVLTF. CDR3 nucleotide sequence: TGTGCCAGCAGACCTACAGGGTCTGGGGCCAACGTCCTGACTTTC.

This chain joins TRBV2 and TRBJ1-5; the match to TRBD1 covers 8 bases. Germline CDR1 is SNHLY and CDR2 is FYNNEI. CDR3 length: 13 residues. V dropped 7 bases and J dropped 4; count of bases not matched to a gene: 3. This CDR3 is CASTGGLNQPQHF. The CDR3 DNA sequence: TGTGCCAGCACAGGGGGCTTAAATCAGCCCCAGCATTTT.